The sequence of this T cell receptor beta chain was determined in a study of control samples from healthy donors and cancer patients. This clone was counted a few times. Using immunoSEQ multiplex PCR, the repertoire was profiled, and TCRdb retains in-frame clones only, with some absent. The table shows about 18,000 clones, with around 84% occurring only once. The CDR3 spans 17 residues. With 4 bases removed from V and 0 bases from J, the gap between germline ends came to 19 bases. The germline V gene encodes CDR1 SGDLS and CDR2 YYNGEE. This sequence joins TRBV9 and TRBJ1-2, with D possibly TRBD1 on 6 matching bases. This receptor was identified in a woman between 70 and 85 years old with lung cancer. Sequencing used PBMCs. The CDR3 here is CASSTRDKALANYGYTF. In DNA form, the CDR3 reads TGTGCCAGCAGCACCCGGGACAAAGCCTTAGCTAACTATGGCTACACCTTC.